These 8 T cell receptor beta chains came from one sample sequenced in a study of control samples from healthy donors and cancer patients. TCRdb's copy holds only in-frame clones and misses some; the assay was immunoSEQ multiplex PCR. This sample carries over 100,000 clones, around nine tenths of them seen once, and the ten largest clones take approximately 15%. The sequenced sample consisted of blood. Every receptor here comes from a woman aged 45 to 65 in good health.

The chain links TRBV19 to TRBJ2-1; D not certain. With 6 bases removed from V and 0 bases from J, the gap between germline ends came to 15 bases. The CDR3 runs to 16 residues. In germline, CDR1 is LNHDA, CDR2 SQIVND (reference sequence). In DNA form, the CDR3 reads TGTGCCAGTAGGATTCCAGGCTCTTACTCCTACAATGAGCAGTTCTTC. This encodes CASRIPGSYSYNEQFF.

The chain links TRBV6-5 to TRBJ1-1; 9 bases align to TRBD1. Germline CDR1 and CDR2: MNHEY and SVGAGI. V gave up 4 bases and J gave up 3 bases; unmatched junction bases: 3. The CDR3 extends over 14 amino acids. DNA for the CDR3: TGTGCCAGCAGTTGGGACAGGGTGGACACTGAAGCTTTCTTT. The encoded protein is CASSWDRVDTEAFF.

V usage is TRBV18 and J usage is TRBJ1-2; 10 bases agree with TRBD1. Germline CDR1 KGHSH, CDR2 LQKENI. The CDR3 contains 14 residues. Trimming took 1 base from V and 9 from J; bases not matched to a gene: 5. The CDR3 region has the DNA TGTGCCAGCTCACCACAACGGGACAGGGGACGCTACACCTTC. It encodes CASSPQRDRGRYTF.

The rearrangement uses TRBV30 and TRBJ1-3, with 7 bases identical to TRBD1. The CDR3 contains 11 residues. Looked up from germline, CDR1 is GTSNPN and CDR2 is SVGIG (reference sequence). With V trimmed by 3 bases and J by 7 bases, 0 bases remained unmatched. DNA for the CDR3: TGTGCCTGGAGGACAGGGAACACCATATATTTT. This encodes CAWRTGNTIYF.

The V gene is TRBV7-6, the J gene TRBJ2-3; tentatively, D is TRBD2 (6 bases). The V and J ends lost 8 bases and 2 bases respectively, with 20 bases between them. The CDR3 covers 16 residues. Germline values: CDR1 SGHVS, CDR2 FNYEAQ. The CDR3 region has the DNA TGTGCCAGCTCATTAGGCCCCCGGGGGAACACAGATACGCAGTATTTT. As protein: CASSLGPRGNTDTQYF.

The chain joins TRBV7-2 to TRBJ1-3; D possibly corresponds to TRBD1 (5 bases). The V end lost 1 base, the J end lost 4 bases, and 11 bases lay between the germline ends. The CDR3 is 15 residues long. The germline gives CDR1 SGHTA, CDR2 FQGNSA. The CDR3 reads CASSLGQTNGNTIYF. CDR3 DNA: TGTGCCAGCAGCTTAGGACAGACCAACGGAAACACCATATATTTT.

V gene TRBV6-5 combines with J gene TRBJ1-5; D gene ambiguous. Trimming took 6 bases from V and 4 from J, leaving 13 bases between them. The germline V gene encodes CDR1 MNHEY and CDR2 SVGAGI. The CDR3 is made up of 14 amino acids. CDR3 DNA: TGTGCCAGCAGAGACACGGGCCGTAATCAGCCCCAGCATTTT. It yields the protein CASRDTGRNQPQHF.

The chain combines TRBV2 with TRBJ2-2; 13 bases agree with TRBD2. With V trimmed by 6 bases and J by 0 bases, 4 bases remained unmatched. This CDR3 contains 17 residues. Germline V gene data show CDR1 as SNHLY and CDR2 as FYNNEI. The CDR3 sequence: CASRGLAGHSNTGELFF. The CDR3, as DNA: TGTGCCAGCAGGGGACTAGCGGGGCACTCGAACACCGGGGAGCTGTTTTTT.